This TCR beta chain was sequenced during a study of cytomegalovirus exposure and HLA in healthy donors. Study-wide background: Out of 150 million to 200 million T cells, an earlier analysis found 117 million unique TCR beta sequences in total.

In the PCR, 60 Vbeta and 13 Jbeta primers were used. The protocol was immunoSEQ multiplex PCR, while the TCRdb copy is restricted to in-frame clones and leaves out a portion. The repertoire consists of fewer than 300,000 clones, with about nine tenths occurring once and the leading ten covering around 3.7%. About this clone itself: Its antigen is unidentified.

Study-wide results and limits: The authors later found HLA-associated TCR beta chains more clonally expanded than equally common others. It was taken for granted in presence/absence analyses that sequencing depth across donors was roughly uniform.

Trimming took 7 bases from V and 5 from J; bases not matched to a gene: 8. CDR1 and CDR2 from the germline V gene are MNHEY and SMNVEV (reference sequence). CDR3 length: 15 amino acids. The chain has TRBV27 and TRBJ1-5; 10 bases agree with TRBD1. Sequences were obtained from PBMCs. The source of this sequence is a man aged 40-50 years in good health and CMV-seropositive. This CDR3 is CASTQTGGLDQPQHF. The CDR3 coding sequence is TGTGCCAGCACCCAGACAGGGGGCCTGGATCAGCCCCAGCATTTT.